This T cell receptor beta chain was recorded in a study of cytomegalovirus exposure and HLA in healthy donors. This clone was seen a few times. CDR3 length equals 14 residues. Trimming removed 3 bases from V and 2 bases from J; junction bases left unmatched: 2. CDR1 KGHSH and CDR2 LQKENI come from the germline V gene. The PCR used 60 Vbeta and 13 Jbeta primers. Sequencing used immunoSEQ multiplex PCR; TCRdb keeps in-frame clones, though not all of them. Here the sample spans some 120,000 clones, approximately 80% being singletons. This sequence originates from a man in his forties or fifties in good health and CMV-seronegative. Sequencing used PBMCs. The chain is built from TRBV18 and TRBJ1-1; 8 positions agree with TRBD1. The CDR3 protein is CASSPGTGNTEAFF. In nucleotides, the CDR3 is TGTGCCAGCTCACCCGGGACAGGTAACACTGAAGCTTTCTTT.